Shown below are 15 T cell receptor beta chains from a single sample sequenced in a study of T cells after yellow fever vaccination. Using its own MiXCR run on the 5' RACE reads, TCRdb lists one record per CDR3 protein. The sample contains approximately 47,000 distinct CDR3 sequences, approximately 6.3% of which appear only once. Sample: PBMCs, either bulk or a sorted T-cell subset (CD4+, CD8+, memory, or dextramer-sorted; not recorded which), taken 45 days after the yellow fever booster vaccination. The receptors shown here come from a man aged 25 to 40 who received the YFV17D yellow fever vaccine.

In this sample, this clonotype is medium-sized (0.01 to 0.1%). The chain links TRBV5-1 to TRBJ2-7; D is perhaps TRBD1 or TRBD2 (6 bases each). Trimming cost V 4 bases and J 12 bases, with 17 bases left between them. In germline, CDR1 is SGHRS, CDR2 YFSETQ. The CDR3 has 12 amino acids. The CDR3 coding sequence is TGCGCCAGCAGCCCGGAGGGGGATCTGGGGTACTTC. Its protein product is CASSPEGDLGYF.

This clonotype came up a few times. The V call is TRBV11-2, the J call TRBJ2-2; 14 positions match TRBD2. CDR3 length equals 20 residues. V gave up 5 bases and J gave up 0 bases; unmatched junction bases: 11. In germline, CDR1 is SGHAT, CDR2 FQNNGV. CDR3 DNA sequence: TGTGCCAGCAGCGCAAGGGGGACTAGCGGGAGAGGGTCGAACACCGGGGAGCTGTTTTTT. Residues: CASSARGTSGRGSNTGELFF.

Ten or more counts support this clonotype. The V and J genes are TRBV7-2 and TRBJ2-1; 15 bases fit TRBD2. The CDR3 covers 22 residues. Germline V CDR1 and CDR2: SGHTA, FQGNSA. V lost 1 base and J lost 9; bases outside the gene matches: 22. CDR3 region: CASSLGGFSDNRTSGRATEQFF. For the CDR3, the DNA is TGTGCCAGCAGCTTAGGAGGTTTTTCCGACAACCGGACTAGCGGGAGGGCCACTGAGCAGTTCTTC.

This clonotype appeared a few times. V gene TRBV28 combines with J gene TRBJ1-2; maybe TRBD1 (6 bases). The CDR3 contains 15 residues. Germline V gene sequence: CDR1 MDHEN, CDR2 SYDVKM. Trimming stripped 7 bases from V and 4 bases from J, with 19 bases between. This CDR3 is CASIHGGQSGYGYTF. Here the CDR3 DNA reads TGTGCCAGCATCCATGGAGGACAGTCTGGCTATGGCTACACCTTC.

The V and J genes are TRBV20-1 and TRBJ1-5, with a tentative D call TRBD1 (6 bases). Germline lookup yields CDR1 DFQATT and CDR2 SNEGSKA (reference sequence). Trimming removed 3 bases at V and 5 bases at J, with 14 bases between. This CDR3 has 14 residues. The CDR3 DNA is TGCAGTGCTAGGATGGGGGCCGGAGATCAGCCCCAGCATTTT. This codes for CSARMGAGDQPQHF.

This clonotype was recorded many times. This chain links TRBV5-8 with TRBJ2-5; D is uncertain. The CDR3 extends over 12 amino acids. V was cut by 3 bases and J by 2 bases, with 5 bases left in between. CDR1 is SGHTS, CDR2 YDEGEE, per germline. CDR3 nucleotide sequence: TGTGCCAGCAGCTCAAGTCAAGAGACCCAGTACTTC. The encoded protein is CASSSSQETQYF.

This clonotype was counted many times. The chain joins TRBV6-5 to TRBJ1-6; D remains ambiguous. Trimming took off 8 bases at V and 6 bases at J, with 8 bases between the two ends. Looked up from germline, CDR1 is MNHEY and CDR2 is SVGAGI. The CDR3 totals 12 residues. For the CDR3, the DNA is TGTGCCAGCTATGGCGGTAATTCACCCCTCCACTTT. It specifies CASYGGNSPLHF.

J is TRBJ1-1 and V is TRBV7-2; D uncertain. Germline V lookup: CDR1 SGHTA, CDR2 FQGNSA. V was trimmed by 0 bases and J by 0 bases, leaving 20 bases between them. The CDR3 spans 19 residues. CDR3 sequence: CASSLAQGWAADMNTEAFF. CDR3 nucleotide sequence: TGTGCCAGCAGCTTAGCGCAAGGGTGGGCTGCCGATATGAACACTGAAGCTTTCTTT.

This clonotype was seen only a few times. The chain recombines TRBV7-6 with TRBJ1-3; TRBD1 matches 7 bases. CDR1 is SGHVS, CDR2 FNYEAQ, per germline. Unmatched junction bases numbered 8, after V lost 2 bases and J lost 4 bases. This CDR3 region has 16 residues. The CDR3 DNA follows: TGTGCCAGCAGCTTAAACAGGGGCCAGGGCGGAAACACCATATATTTT. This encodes CASSLNRGQGGNTIYF.

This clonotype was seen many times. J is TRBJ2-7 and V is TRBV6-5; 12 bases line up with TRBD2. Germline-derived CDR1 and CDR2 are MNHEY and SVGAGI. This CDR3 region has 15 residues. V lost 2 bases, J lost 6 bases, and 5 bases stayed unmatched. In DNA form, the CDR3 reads TGTGCCAGCAGTTACACTAGCGGGAGGCCCAGCGAGCAGTACTTC. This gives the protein CASSYTSGRPSEQYF.

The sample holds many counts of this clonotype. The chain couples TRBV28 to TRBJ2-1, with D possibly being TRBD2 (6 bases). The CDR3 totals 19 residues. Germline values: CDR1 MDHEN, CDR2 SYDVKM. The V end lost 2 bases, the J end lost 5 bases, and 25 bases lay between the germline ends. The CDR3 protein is CASSLRDFLSDASNNEQFF. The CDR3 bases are TGTGCCAGCAGTTTACGGGACTTCCTTTCGGACGCCAGTAACAATGAGCAGTTCTTC. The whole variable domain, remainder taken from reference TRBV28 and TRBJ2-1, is DVKVTQSSRYLVKRTGEKVFLECVQDMDHENMFWYRQDPGLGLRLIYFSYDVKMKEKGDIPEGYSVSREKKERFSLILESASTNQTSMYLCASSLRDFLSDASNNEQFFGPGTRLTVL.

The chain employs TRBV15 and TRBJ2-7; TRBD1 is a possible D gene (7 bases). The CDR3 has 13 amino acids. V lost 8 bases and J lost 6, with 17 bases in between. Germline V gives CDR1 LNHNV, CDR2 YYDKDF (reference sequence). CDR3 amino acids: CATSRGDQGEQYF. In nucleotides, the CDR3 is TGTGCCACCTCCAGGGGGGACCAGGGCGAGCAGTACTTC.

The CDR3 is CASSSMTVETQYF. The DNA for the CDR3 is TGTGCCAGCAGCTCAATGACGGTAGAGACCCAGTACTTC. V gene TRBV7-8 combines with J gene TRBJ2-5; D call uncertain. In germline, CDR1 is SGHVS, CDR2 FQNEAQ. V lost 4 bases and J 4 bases, leaving 10 bases between the germline ends. The CDR3 sequence is 13 residues long.

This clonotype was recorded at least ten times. The CDR3 protein is CASSSHGGGLNTEAFF. The DNA for the CDR3 is TGTGCCAGCAGCTCCCACGGGGGGGGGTTGAACACTGAAGCTTTCTTT. The rearrangement uses TRBV7-8 and TRBJ1-1, with a weak D call TRBD1 (5 bases). CDR1 and CDR2 from the germline V gene are SGHVS and FQNEAQ. The CDR3 loop spans 16 amino acids. Trimming took off 4 bases at V and 0 bases at J, with 15 bases between the two ends.

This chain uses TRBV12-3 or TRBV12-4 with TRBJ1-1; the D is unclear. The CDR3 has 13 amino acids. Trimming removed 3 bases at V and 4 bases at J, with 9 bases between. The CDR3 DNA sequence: TGTGCCAGCAGTTTTGGCCAGAGCACTGAAGCTTTCTTT. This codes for CASSFGQSTEAFF.